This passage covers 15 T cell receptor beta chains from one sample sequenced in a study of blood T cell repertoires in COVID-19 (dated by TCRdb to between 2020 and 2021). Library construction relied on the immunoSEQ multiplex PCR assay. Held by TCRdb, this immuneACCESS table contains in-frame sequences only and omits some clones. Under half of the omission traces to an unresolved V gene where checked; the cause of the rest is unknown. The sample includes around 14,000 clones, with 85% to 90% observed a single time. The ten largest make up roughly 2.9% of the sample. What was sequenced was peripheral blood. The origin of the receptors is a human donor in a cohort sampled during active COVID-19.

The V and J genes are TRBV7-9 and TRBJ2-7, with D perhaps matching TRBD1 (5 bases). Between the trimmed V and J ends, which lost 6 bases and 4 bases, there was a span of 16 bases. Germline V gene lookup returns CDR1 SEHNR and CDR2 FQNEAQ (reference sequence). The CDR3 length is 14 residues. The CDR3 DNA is TGTGCCAGCAGACCCGACAATGGGGCTTACGAGCAGTACTTC. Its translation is CASRPDNGAYEQYF.

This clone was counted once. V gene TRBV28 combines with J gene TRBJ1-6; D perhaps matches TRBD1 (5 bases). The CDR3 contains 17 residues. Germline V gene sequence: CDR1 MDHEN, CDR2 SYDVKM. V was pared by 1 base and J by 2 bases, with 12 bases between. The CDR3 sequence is CASSLYGAGTYNSPLHF. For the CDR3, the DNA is TGTGCCAGCAGTTTATATGGGGCGGGAACCTATAATTCACCCCTCCACTTT. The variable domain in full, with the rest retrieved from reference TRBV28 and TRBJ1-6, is DVKVTQSSRYLVKRTGEKVFLECVQDMDHENMFWYRQDPGLGLRLIYFSYDVKMKEKGDIPEGYSVSREKKERFSLILESASTNQTSMYLCASSLYGAGTYNSPLHFGNGTRLTVT.

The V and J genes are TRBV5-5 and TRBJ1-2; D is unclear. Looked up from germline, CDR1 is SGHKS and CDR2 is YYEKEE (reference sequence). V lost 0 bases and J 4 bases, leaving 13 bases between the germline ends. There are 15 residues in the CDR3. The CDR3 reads CASSLGLPQLYGYTF. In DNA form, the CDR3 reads TGTGCCAGCAGCTTGGGCCTTCCCCAACTCTATGGCTACACCTTC.

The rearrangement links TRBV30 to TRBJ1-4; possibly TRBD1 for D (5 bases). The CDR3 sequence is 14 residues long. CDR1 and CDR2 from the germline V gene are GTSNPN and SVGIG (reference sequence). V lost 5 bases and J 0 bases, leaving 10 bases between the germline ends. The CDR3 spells CAWGAAATNEKLFF. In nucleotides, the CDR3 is TGTGCCTGGGGGGCGGCGGCAACTAATGAAAAACTGTTTTTT.

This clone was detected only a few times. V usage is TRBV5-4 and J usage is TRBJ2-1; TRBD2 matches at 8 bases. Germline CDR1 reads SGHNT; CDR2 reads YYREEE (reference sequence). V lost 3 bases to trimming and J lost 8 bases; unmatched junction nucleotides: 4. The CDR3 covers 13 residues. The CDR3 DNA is TGTGCCAGCAGCTCCGCGGGGGGCGATGAGCAGTTCTTC. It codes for CASSSAGGDEQFF.

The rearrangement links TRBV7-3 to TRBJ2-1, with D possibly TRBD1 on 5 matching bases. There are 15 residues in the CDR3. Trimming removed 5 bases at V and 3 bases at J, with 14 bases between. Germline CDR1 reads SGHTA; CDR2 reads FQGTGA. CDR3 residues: CASSPASDIYNEQFF. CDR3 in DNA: TGTGCCAGCAGCCCAGCCTCGGACATCTACAATGAGCAGTTCTTC. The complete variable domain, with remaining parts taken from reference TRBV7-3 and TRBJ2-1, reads GAGVSQTPSNKVTEKGKYVELRCDPISGHTALYWYRQSLGQGPEFLIYFQGTGAADDSGLPNDRFFAVRPEGSVSTLKIQRTERGDSAVYLCASSPASDIYNEQFFGPGTRLTVL.

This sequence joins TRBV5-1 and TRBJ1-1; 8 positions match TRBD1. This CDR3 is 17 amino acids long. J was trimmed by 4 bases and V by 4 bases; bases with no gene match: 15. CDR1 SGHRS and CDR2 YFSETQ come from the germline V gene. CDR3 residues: CASSTGVSQGVGTEAFF. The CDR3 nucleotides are TGCGCCAGCAGCACGGGAGTATCACAGGGGGTGGGCACTGAAGCTTTCTTT.

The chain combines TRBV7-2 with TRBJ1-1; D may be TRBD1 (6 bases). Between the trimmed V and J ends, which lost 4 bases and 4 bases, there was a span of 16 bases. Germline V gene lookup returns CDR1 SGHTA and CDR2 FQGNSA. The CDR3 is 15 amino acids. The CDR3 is CASSYRQGGGTEAFF. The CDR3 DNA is TGTGCCAGCAGCTATCGACAAGGGGGTGGCACTGAAGCTTTCTTT. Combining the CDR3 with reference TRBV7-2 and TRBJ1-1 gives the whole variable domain GAGVSQSPSNKVTEKGKDVELRCDPISGHTALYWYRQSLGQGLEFLIYFQGNSAPDKSGLPSDRFSAERTGGSVSTLTIQRTQQEDSAVYLCASSYRQGGGTEAFFGQGTRLTVV.

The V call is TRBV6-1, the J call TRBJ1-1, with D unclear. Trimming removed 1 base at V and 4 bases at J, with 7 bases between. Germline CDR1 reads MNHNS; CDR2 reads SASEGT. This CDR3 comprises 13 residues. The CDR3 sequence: CASSEGYSTEAFF. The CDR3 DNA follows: TGTGCCAGCAGTGAAGGATACAGCACTGAAGCTTTCTTT.

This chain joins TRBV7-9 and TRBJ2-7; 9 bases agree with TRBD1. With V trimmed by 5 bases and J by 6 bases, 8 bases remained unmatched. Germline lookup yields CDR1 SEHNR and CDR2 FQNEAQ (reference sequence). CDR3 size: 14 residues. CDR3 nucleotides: TGTGCCAGCAGCCACGGGACAGGGAGAAGCGAGCAGTACTTC. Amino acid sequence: CASSHGTGRSEQYF.

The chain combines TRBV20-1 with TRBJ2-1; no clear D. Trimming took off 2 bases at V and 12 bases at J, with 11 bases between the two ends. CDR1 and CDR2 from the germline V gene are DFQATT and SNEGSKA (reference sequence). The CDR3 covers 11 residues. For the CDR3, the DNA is TGCAGTGCTAGACTGATAGCCGGGCAGTTCTTC. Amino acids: CSARLIAGQFF.

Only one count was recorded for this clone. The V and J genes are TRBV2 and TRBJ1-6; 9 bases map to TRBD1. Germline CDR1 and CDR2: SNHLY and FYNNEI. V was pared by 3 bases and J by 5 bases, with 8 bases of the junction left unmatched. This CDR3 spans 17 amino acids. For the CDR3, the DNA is TGTGCCAGCAGTGAGCCACAGGGGGCATTCAATAATTCACCCCTCCACTTT. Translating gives CASSEPQGAFNNSPLHF. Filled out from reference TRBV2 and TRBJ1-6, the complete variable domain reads EPEVTQTPSHQVTQMGQEVILRCVPISNHLYFYWYRQILGQKVEFLVSFYNNEISEKSEIFDDQFSVERPDGSNFTLKIRSTKLEDSAMYFCASSEPQGAFNNSPLHFGNGTRLTVT.

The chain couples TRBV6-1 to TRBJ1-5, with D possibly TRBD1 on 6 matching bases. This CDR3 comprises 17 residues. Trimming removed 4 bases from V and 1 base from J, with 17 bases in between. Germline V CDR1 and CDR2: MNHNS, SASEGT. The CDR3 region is CASSGTTGTRSNQPQHF. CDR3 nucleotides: TGTGCCAGCAGTGGAACTACAGGGACGAGGAGCAATCAGCCCCAGCATTTT.

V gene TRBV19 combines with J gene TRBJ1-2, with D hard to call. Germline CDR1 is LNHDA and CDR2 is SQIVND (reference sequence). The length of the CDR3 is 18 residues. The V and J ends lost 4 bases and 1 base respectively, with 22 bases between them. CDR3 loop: CASSTSYYGEENNYGYTF. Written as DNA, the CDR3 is TGTGCCAGTAGTACCTCCTACTATGGTGAAGAAAATAACTATGGCTACACCTTC.

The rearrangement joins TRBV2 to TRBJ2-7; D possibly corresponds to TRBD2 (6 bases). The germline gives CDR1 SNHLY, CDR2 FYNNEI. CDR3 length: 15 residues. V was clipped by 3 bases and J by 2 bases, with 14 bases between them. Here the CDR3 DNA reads TGTGCCAGCAGTGATGATCAGGGAGGCCCCTACGAGCAGTACTTC. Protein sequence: CASSDDQGGPYEQYF.